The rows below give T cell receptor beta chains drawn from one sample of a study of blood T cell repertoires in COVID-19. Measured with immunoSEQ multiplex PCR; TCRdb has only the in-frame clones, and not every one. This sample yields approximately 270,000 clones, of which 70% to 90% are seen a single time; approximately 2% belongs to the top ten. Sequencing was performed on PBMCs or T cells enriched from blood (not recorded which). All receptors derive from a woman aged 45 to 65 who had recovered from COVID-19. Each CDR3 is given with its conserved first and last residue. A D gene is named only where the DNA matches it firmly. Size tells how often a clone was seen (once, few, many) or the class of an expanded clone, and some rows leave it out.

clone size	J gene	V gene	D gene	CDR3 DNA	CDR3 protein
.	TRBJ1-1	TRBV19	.	TGTGCCAGTAGCTCACAGGGAAGGACTGAAGCTTTCTTT	CASSSQGRTEAFF
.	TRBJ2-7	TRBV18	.	TGTGCCAGCTCACCCAACAGGGACCACCCCTACGAGCAGTACTTC	CASSPNRDHPYEQYF
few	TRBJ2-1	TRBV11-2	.	TGTGCCAGCAGCGGTTTTGGTGCCGGGGAGCAGTTCTTC	CASSGFGAGEQFF
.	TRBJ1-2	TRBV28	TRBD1	TGTGCCAGCAGTAGAGGACAGGACGTCAGCTATGGCTACACCTTC	CASSRGQDVSYGYTF
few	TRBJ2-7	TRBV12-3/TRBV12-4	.	TGTGCCAGCAGTTACGGGAGCTCCTACGAGCAGTACTTC	CASSYGSSYEQYF
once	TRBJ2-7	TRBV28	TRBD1	TGTGCCAGCAGCCCAACAGGGGGCGCAACCTACGAGCAGTACTTC	CASSPTGGATYEQYF
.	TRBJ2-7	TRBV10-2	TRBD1	TGCGCCAGCAGTGAGACGACAGGGAGCGAGCAGTACTTC	CASSETTGSEQYF
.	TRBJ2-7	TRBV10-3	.	TGTGCCATCAGTTTGGGGGCTATGGACGAGCAGTACTTC	CAISLGAMDEQYF
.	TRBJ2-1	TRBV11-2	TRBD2	TGTGCCAGCAGCTTTTGGAGTCAGCGGGAGGGTGAGCAGTTCTTC	CASSFWSQREGEQFF
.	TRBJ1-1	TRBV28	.	TGTGCCAGCAGTTTAAGGGAAGGGGCAGCTTTCTTT	CASSLREGAAFF
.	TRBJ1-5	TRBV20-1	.	TGCAGTGCTAGTCGTGGACAACTCAATCAGCCCCAGCATTTT	CSASRGQLNQPQHF
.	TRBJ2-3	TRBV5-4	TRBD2	TGTGCCAGCACAGCGGGAGGGCCTGTTGATACGCAGTATTTT	CASTAGGPVDTQYF
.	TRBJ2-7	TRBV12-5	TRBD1	TGTGCTAGTGGTTTCGTACGGGACAGATCCTACGAGCAGTACTTC	CASGFVRDRSYEQYF
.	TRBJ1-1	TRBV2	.	TGTGCCACGGAGGGGAAGAACACTGAAGCTTTCTTT	CATEGKNTEAFF
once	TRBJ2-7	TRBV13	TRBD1	TGTGCCAGCAGCTTCCCCAGGGGGTTGGGCGAGCAGTACTTC	CASSFPRGLGEQYF
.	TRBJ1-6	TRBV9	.	TGTGCCAGCAGCGTGGGCTCATCGGCGGGAAATTCACCCCTCCACTTT	CASSVGSSAGNSPLHF
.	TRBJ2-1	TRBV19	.	TGTGCCAGTAGTCTTCAGGGGGGCGGTGAGCAGTTCTTC	CASSLQGGGEQFF